What follows is one T cell receptor beta chain and its context. The antigen is undetermined. The sample belongs to a study of shared clonotypes between healthy human individuals. The study, taken as a whole, reports: Only blood was sampled, and tissue TCR repertoires likely differ from blood ones.

Trimming left V 1 base short and J 5 bases short, with 12 bases between. CDR3 size: 14 residues. In germline, CDR1 is SGHRS, CDR2 YFSETQ. Only in-frame clones appear in the TCRdb table, and some are missing; sequencing was by immunoSEQ multiplex PCR. The repertoire holds around 2.3 million clones, almost 96% seen once, with around 0.13% in the top ten. J is TRBJ1-1 and V is TRBV5-1; perhaps TRBD1 as D (6 bases). The TCR was taken from a man aged 18 to 30 in good health. Sample: naive CD4+ T cells sorted from blood. Indicated subset: CD45RA+ positively selected. CDR3 nucleotides: TGCGCCAGCAGCTTGTCATACAGGGCGACTGAAGCTTTCTTT. Amino acid sequence: CASSLSYRATEAFF.